This T cell receptor beta chain is drawn from a study of beta chain features in type 1 diabetes. Overall study findings and caveats: Fewer insertions but more deletions were seen at VDJ junctions in type 1 diabetes patients.

On this clone: Its antigen is not known.

This CDR3 has 11 residues. Per germline, CDR1 DFQATT and CDR2 SNEGSKA (reference sequence). Trimming left V 5 bases short and J 6 bases short, with 11 bases between. Expressed TCRB transcripts were sequenced because the isolated RNA had all been reverse transcribed beforehand. The read count averaged roughly 4 million across naive, central memory and regulatory T cell samples. Assay used: immunoSEQ multiplex PCR; TCRdb lists only in-frame clones, some missing. The sample holds hundreds of thousands of clones; under 8.5% are singletons and the top ten take less than 0.45%. The material sequenced was central memory CD4+ T cells from blood. This TCR derives from a woman aged 18-35 years in good health. The rearrangement joins TRBV20-1 to TRBJ2-7; unclear D gene. The CDR3 sequence: CSAPSKFEQYF. The CDR3 DNA reads as TGCAGTGCTCCCTCTAAATTCGAGCAGTACTTC.